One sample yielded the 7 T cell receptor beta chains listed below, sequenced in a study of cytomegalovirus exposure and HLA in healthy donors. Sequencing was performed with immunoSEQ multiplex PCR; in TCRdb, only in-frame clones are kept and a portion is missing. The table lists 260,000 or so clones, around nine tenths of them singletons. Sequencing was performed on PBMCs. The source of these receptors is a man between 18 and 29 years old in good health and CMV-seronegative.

This chain's CDR3 is CASREGGINGELFF. In nucleotides, the CDR3 is TGTGCCAGCAGGGAGGGTGGAATTAACGGGGAGCTGTTTTTT. The rearrangement uses TRBV9 and TRBJ2-2; D perhaps matches TRBD2 (6 bases). The CDR3 runs to 14 residues. Germline CDR1 SGDLS, CDR2 YYNGEE. V was clipped by 5 bases and J by 7 bases, with 15 bases between them.

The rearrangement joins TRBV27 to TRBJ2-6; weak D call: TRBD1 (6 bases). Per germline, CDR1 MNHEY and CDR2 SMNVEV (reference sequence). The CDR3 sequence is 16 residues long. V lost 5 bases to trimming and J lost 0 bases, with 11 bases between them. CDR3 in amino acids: CASSVTGSSGANVLTF. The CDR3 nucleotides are TGTGCCAGCAGTGTAACAGGGAGCTCTGGGGCCAACGTCCTGACTTTC.

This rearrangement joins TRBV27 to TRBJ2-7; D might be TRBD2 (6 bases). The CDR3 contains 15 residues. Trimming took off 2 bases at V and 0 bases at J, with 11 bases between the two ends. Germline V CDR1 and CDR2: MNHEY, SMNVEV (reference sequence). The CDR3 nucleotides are TGTGCCAGCAGTTTAGTTGGAGGGAGCTCCTACGAGCAGTACTTC. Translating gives CASSLVGGSSYEQYF.

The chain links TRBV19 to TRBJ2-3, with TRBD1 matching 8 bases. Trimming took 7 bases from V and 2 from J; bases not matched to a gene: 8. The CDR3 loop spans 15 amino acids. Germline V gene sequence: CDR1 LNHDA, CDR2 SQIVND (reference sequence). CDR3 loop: CASKLGTGFTDTQYF. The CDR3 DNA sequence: TGTGCCAGTAAGCTCGGGACAGGTTTCACAGATACGCAGTATTTT. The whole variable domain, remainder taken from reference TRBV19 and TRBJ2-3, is DGGITQSPKYLFRKEGQNVTLSCEQNLNHDAMYWYRQDPGQGLRLIYYSQIVNDFQKGDIAEGYSVSREKKESFPLTVTSAQKNPTAFYLCASKLGTGFTDTQYFGPGTRLTVL.

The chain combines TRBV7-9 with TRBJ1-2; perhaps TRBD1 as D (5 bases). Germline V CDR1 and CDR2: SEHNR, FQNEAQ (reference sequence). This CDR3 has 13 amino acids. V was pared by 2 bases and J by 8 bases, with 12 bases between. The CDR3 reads CASSLPGSWGYTF. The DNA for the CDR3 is TGTGCCAGCAGCTTACCAGGGTCTTGGGGCTACACCTTC.

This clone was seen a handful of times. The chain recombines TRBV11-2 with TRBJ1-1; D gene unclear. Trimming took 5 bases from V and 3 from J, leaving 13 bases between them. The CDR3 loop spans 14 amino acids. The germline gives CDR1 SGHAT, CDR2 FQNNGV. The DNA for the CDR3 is TGTGCCAGCAGCCAATGGGTTGGGCACACTGAAGCTTTCTTT. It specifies CASSQWVGHTEAFF.

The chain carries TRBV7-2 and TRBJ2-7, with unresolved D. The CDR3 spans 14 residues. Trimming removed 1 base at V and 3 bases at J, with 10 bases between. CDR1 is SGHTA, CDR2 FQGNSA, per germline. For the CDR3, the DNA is TGTGCCAGCAGCTTAGTTCCGGGTTACTACGAGCAGTACTTC. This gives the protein CASSLVPGYYEQYF.